Each of the 26 T cell receptor beta chains below was sequenced from the same sample in a study of T cells after yellow fever vaccination. TCRdb recomputed calls from the 5' RACE reads with MiXCR, one row per CDR3 protein. The sample has fewer than 450,000 distinct CDR3 sequences, around a tenth seen once. Sequencing was performed on PBMCs, taken on the day of the first yellow fever vaccination. Receptors were obtained from a man aged 18-30 years who received the YFV17D yellow fever vaccine.

The chain combines TRBV6-6 with TRBJ1-1; D is perhaps TRBD1 (5 bases). This CDR3 region has 13 residues. The germline V gene encodes CDR1 MNHNY and CDR2 SVGAGI (reference sequence). The V end was cut by 7 bases, the J end by 5 bases, with 14 bases between. CDR3: CASTDLGGTEAFF. CDR3 coding DNA: TGTGCCAGCACCGATCTGGGGGGAACTGAAGCTTTCTTT.

The V and J genes are TRBV10-3 and TRBJ2-3; D not certain. Trimming pared 11 bases from V and 6 bases from J, leaving 6 bases between. Germline loops: CDR1 ENHRY, CDR2 SYGVKD. The CDR3 extends over 9 amino acids. In DNA, the CDR3 is TGTGCCCCTTTTGATACGCAGTATTTT. Residues: CAPFDTQYF.

The J gene is TRBJ1-5, the V gene TRBV12-3 or TRBV12-4; D uncertain. CDR3 length: 14 residues. Trimming left V 2 bases short and J 0 bases short, with 5 bases between. CDR3 region: CASSLTVSNQPQHF. DNA of the CDR3: TGTGCCAGCAGTTTAACTGTTAGCAATCAGCCCCAGCATTTT.

This rearrangement joins TRBV2 to TRBJ2-2, with 8 bases fitting TRBD1. This CDR3 comprises 14 residues. The junction had 4 bases not matched to a gene; V was cut back by 7 bases and J by 3 bases. Germline V gene sequence: CDR1 SNHLY, CDR2 FYNNEI. The CDR3, as DNA: TGTGCCAGCAATGAGGACAGGGACACCGGGGAGCTGTTTTTT. This codes for CASNEDRDTGELFF.

Turning to this clonotype: Germline is not matched at one junction end, which may reflect a read error. J is TRBJ2-5 and V is TRBV12-3 or TRBV12-4; 7 bases line up with TRBD2. The CDR3 is 16 amino acids. DNA of the CDR3: TGTGCCAGCAGTCTAGCTCTTCTAGCGGCGCCAGAGACCCAGTACTTC. Translated, it gives CASSLALLAAPETQYF.

The CDR3 loop reads CATSDSGRDRGNTIYF. The CDR3 bases are TGTGCCACCAGTGATTCGGGCCGGGATCGAGGAAACACCATATATTTT. The chain employs TRBV24-1 and TRBJ1-3; no clear D gene. The CDR3 covers 16 residues. The germline CDR1 and CDR2 sequences are KGHDR and SFDVKD. Between the trimmed V and J ends, which lost 2 bases and 4 bases, there was a span of 14 bases.

This chain joins TRBV20-1 and TRBJ2-1; 7 bases are shared with TRBD2. Germline trimming cut 3 bases from V and 9 bases from J; bases unmatched to any gene: 8. Germline assignment: CDR1 DFQATT and CDR2 SNEGSKA (reference sequence). CDR3 length: 13 amino acids. CDR3 in amino acids: CSARGTSVLEQFF. The CDR3 coding sequence is TGCAGTGCTAGGGGAACTAGCGTACTTGAGCAGTTCTTC.

This clonotype was counted a few times. The chain couples TRBV12-3 or TRBV12-4 to TRBJ2-5; TRBD2 is a possible D gene (6 bases). V was clipped by 6 bases and J by 2 bases, with 16 bases between them. The CDR3 is 15 amino acids. CDR3 amino acids: CASSVDPGLQETQYF. Here the CDR3 DNA reads TGTGCCAGCAGCGTTGACCCCGGACTACAAGAGACCCAGTACTTC.

This clonotype has a count of ten or more. J is TRBJ1-2 and V is TRBV7-2; no definite D call. The CDR3 contains 14 residues. Germline lookup yields CDR1 SGHTA and CDR2 FQGNSA. V was trimmed by 1 base and J by 6 bases, leaving 12 bases between them. CDR3 amino acids: CASSLVRTDNGYTF. Written as DNA, the CDR3 is TGTGCCAGCAGCTTAGTTAGGACGGATAATGGCTACACCTTC. The whole variable domain, remainder taken from reference TRBV7-2 and TRBJ1-2, is GAGVSQSPSNKVTEKGKDVELRCDPISGHTALYWYRQSLGQGLEFLIYFQGNSAPDKSGLPSDRFSAERTGGSVSTLTIQRTQQEDSAVYLCASSLVRTDNGYTFGSGTRLTVV.

The chain links TRBV20-1 to TRBJ2-1; possibly TRBD2 for D (5 bases). This CDR3 has 11 residues. Germline V CDR1 and CDR2: DFQATT, SNEGSKA (reference sequence). Trimming shortened V by 7 bases and J by 8 bases, and 12 bases separated the two germline ends. The CDR3 loop reads CSGRLSYEQFF. CDR3 bases: TGCAGTGGGAGGCTTAGTTATGAGCAGTTCTTC.

The chain joins TRBV11-3 to TRBJ2-1; 7 nucleotides align to TRBD1. Per the germline V gene, CDR1 is SGHNT and CDR2 is YENEEA. V was clipped by 5 bases and J by 5 bases; unmatched bases: 3. This CDR3 is 13 amino acids long. The CDR3 region is CASSVQGNNEQFF. The CDR3 DNA reads TGTGCCAGCAGCGTACAGGGGAACAATGAGCAGTTCTTC.

This clonotype was observed a handful of times. The chain joins TRBV24-1 to TRBJ2-3, with 9 bases fitting TRBD1. Trimming took 10 bases from V and 5 from J; bases not matched to a gene: 9. Germline V gene sequence: CDR1 KGHDR, CDR2 SFDVKD. This CDR3 is 14 amino acids long. Here the CDR3 DNA reads TGTGCCACGGGCGACAGGGGGTTTGGAGATACGCAGTATTTT. Its translation: CATGDRGFGDTQYF.

Many counts were recorded for this clonotype. The chain has TRBV10-2 and TRBJ1-3, with 8 nucleotides matching TRBD1. The CDR3 runs 14 residues. The V gene's germline CDR1 is WSHSY and CDR2 SAAADI. V trimming: 6 bases; J trimming: 3 bases; junction bases outside the gene matches: 4. This chain's CDR3 is CASSRGLDGNTIYF. The CDR3 region has the DNA TGCGCCAGCAGCAGGGGGCTGGATGGAAACACCATATATTTT.

This clonotype turned up a few times. This sequence joins TRBV15 and TRBJ1-1; 11 nucleotides line up with TRBD1. The CDR3 extends over 15 amino acids. Germline V CDR1 and CDR2: LNHNV, YYDKDF (reference sequence). The trim removed 2 bases at V and 4 bases at J, leaving 3 bases unmatched. The CDR3 nucleotides read TGTGCCACCAGCAGATACGGGACAGGGGGCACTGAAGCTTTCTTT. Protein: CATSRYGTGGTEAFF.

Judged by abundance, this clonotype is medium-sized (0.01 to 0.1%). This chain joins TRBV20-1 and TRBJ2-3; 9 nucleotides agree with TRBD1. CDR3 length: 13 amino acids. Germline CDR1 reads DFQATT; CDR2 reads SNEGSKA (reference sequence). The V and J ends lost 1 base and 4 bases, in that order; junction bases with no gene match: 0. CDR3 DNA sequence: TGCAGTGCTAGAGGGGACAGGGCAGATACGCAGTATTTT. As protein: CSARGDRADTQYF.

This chain joins TRBV5-4 and TRBJ2-2; D is undetermined. Germline V lookup: CDR1 SGHNT, CDR2 YYREEE (reference sequence). V was shortened by 2 bases and J by 4 bases, with 9 bases between the two germline ends. The CDR3 runs 14 residues. The CDR3 bases are TGTGCCAGCAGCTTACCTTTGGGCACCGGGGAGCTGTTTTTT. It specifies CASSLPLGTGELFF.

This chain joins TRBV9 and TRBJ2-1, with D perhaps TRBD2 (7 bases). CDR3 length equals 15 residues. Germline CDR1 SGDLS, CDR2 YYNGEE. Between the trimmed V and J ends, which lost 0 bases and 7 bases, there was a span of 14 bases. The CDR3 nucleotides read TGTGCCAGCAGCGTAGTAGGGGGGGGGCGGAATGAGCAGTTCTTC. Its translation is CASSVVGGGRNEQFF.

The chain is built from TRBV5-1 and TRBJ2-1; TRBD1 agrees at 8 bases. The CDR3 extends over 16 amino acids. V shed 4 bases, J shed 2 bases, and the junction held 8 bases outside the gene matches. CDR1 SGHRS and CDR2 YFSETQ come from the germline V gene. The CDR3 reads CASSQLGQVAYNEQFF. In DNA form, the CDR3 reads TGCGCCAGCAGCCAATTGGGACAGGTGGCCTACAATGAGCAGTTCTTC.

The rearrangement uses TRBV6-5 and TRBJ2-2, with no clear D. CDR3 size: 13 residues. V dropped 5 bases and J dropped 5 bases, with 9 bases sitting between them. Germline assignment: CDR1 MNHEY and CDR2 SVGAGI. CDR3 amino acids: CASSRYLTGELFF. The DNA for the CDR3 is TGTGCCAGCAGTCGATATCTAACCGGGGAGCTGTTTTTT.

This clonotype was detected a few times. The chain has TRBV29-1 and TRBJ1-1, with 7 positions matching TRBD1. This CDR3 contains 12 residues. With 5 bases clipped from V and 4 bases from J, the junction kept 4 bases outside the gene matches. Looked up from germline, CDR1 is SQVTM and CDR2 is ANQGSEA. DNA for the CDR3: TGCAGCGTTAAGGGGGCTGGCACTGAAGCTTTCTTT. Its translation is CSVKGAGTEAFF.

The chain employs TRBV6-5 and TRBJ1-6; D is ambiguous. Trimming removed 2 bases at V and 7 bases at J, with 9 bases between. The CDR3 covers 14 residues. CDR1 is MNHEY, CDR2 SVGAGI, per germline. Here the CDR3 reads CASSYNNRNSPLHF. In DNA, the CDR3 is TGTGCCAGCAGTTACAACAATCGCAATTCACCCCTCCACTTT.

This sequence joins TRBV9 and TRBJ1-2, with TRBD1 identical over 12 bases. V shed 2 bases, J shed 7 bases, and the junction held 3 bases outside the gene matches. Germline-derived CDR1 and CDR2 are SGDLS and YYNGEE. This CDR3 contains 14 residues. This CDR3 reads CASSVGTGGFGYTF. CDR3 DNA sequence: TGTGCCAGCAGCGTCGGGACAGGGGGCTTTGGCTACACCTTC.

Only a few counts were recorded for this clonotype. V usage is TRBV5-1 and J usage is TRBJ1-2; D unclear. Germline values: CDR1 SGHRS, CDR2 YFSETQ. The CDR3 has 14 residues. Trimming stripped 4 bases from V and 0 bases from J, with 10 bases between. The CDR3 DNA is TGCGCCAGCAGCGAAAGAACCTCTAACTATGGCTACACCTTC. It yields the protein CASSERTSNYGYTF. Filled out from reference TRBV5-1 and TRBJ1-2, the complete variable domain reads KAGVTQTPRYLIKTRGQQVTLSCSPISGHRSVSWYQQTPGQGLQFLFEYFSETQRNKGNFPGRFSGRQFSNSRSEMNVSTLELGDSALYLCASSERTSNYGYTFGSGTRLTVV.

This clonotype was found a few times. The genes are TRBV7-3 and TRBJ2-3; 9 bases map to TRBD1. Germline V gives CDR1 SGHTA, CDR2 FQGTGA. CDR3 length equals 17 residues. V was clipped by 0 bases and J by 4 bases; unmatched bases: 8. The CDR3 reads CASSLTSGTGFSDTQYF. In DNA form, the CDR3 reads TGTGCCAGCAGCTTAACCTCCGGGACAGGGTTTTCAGATACGCAGTATTTT.

This clonotype has more than one count but fewer than ten. V gene TRBV7-9 combines with J gene TRBJ1-4; perhaps TRBD1 as D (5 bases). The V gene's germline CDR1 is SEHNR and CDR2 FQNEAQ (reference sequence). CDR3 length: 17 residues. Trimming pared 5 bases from V and 2 bases from J, leaving 18 bases between. The CDR3 reads CASSTKDAGATNEKLFF. The CDR3 coding sequence is TGTGCCAGCAGCACCAAGGACGCCGGGGCGACTAATGAAAAACTGTTTTTT.

This clonotype has more than one count but fewer than ten. CDR3 protein: CASSLDTGLVALHF. As DNA, the CDR3 is TGCGCCAGCAGCTTGGATACAGGGTTGGTAGCCCTCCACTTT. This chain joins TRBV5-1 and TRBJ1-6; a weak D match, TRBD1 (6 bases). Germline CDR1 reads SGHRS; CDR2 reads YFSETQ. The CDR3 is 14 residues long. With 0 bases removed from V and 14 bases from J, the gap between germline ends came to 15 bases.